This TCR beta chain emerged from a study of T cells in tumors after PD-1 blockade. Turning to the study itself: During anti-PD-1 treatment, some patients continued daily vismodegib 150 mg. Study-wide results and caveats: Some novel exhausted tumor clones appeared in pre-treatment blood, suggesting peripheral recruitment.

Germline V CDR1 and CDR2: MNHNS, SASEGT. With V trimmed by 0 bases and J by 2 bases, 6 bases remained unmatched. The CDR3 consists of 17 residues. This clone was seen just once. Its matching antigen is unknown. Assay used: immunoSEQ multiplex PCR; TCRdb lists only in-frame clones, some missing. The profile shows more than 50,000 clones, under 80% of them singletons. The sequencing used PBMCs, collected after anti-PD-1 treatment. This TCR came from a human donor with basal cell carcinoma. The chain combines TRBV6-1 with TRBJ2-1; the match to TRBD2 covers 8 bases. CDR3 in amino acids: CASSEAGGGLAYNEQFF. Written as DNA, the CDR3 is TGTGCCAGCAGTGAAGCCGGGGGGGGCCTTGCCTACAATGAGCAGTTCTTC.